The T cell receptor beta chain under discussion was sequenced for a study of blood T cell repertoires in COVID-19. Overall study context: Donors in the United States, Italy and Spain gave samples during acute or convalescent COVID-19.

In the original workflow: For nucleated cells, counts were estimated from reference gene primer amplification. Method: immunoSEQ multiplex PCR; TCRdb's copy keeps in-frame clones and lacks some. That table supplies the V and J calls and clone size; D and trimming were determined from the DNA. The sample holds 200,000 to 250,000 clones, 86% seen once. Trimming pared 11 bases from V and 7 bases from J, leaving 21 bases between. The CDR3 is 13 amino acids. Looked up from germline, CDR1 is ENHRY and CDR2 is SYGVKD. The rearrangement links TRBV10-3 to TRBJ2-7; D uncertain. The receptor was derived from a man aged 60 to 75 with acute or convalescent COVID-19. Sequenced sample: peripheral blood. The CDR3 bases are TGTGCCTTTCGCCCAGAGGCCCTGGAAGAGCAGTACTTC. Amino acid sequence: CAFRPEALEEQYF.